The clone carrying this T cell receptor beta chain was found once. Antigen unknown. The sort gate was single viable CD3+CD4+CD8-CD45RO+ cells for memory CD4+ T cells. Profiling relied on immunoSEQ multiplex PCR, and the TCRdb table lists in-frame clones only, not all of them. The sample lists 40,000 or so clones; approximately 78% were seen once. This specimen comes from a study of memory CD4+ T cells and cytomegalovirus serostatus. Study-level points and caveats: The CMV-associated TCR signature appears largely within the CD4+ memory repertoire.

Per the germline V gene, CDR1 is SGHRS and CDR2 is YFSETQ. V gave up 4 bases and J gave up 2 bases, with 13 bases separating them. The length of the CDR3 is 14 residues. Input material: memory CD4+ T cells from blood. The chain has TRBV5-1 and TRBJ2-7, with D maybe TRBD2 (5 bases). The receptor's source is an adult in good health and CMV-seronegative. This CDR3 reads CASSQRTGTYEQYF. The CDR3 bases are TGCGCCAGCAGCCAGCGGACTGGAACCTACGAGCAGTACTTC.